This T cell receptor beta chain comes out of a study of blood T cell repertoires in COVID-19. Study context: Acute and convalescent COVID-19 samples came from the United States, Italy and Spain. Sources were T cells, B-cell-depleted T cells, or PBMCs; the material itself was cDNA or gDNA.

Between the trimmed V and J ends, which lost 11 bases and 4 bases, there was a span of 15 bases. The germline V gene encodes CDR1 MNHEY and CDR2 SVGAGI. The length of the CDR3 is 13 residues. How the authors handled the data: Reference gene primer amplification in the assay estimated nucleated cell counts. Sequencing used immunoSEQ multiplex PCR; TCRdb keeps in-frame clones, though not all of them. D and trimming come from the DNA, and the V and J calls and clone size come from that table. The table has tens of thousands of clones, approximately 91% seen once; the top ten hold roughly 3%. The source is a man aged 50 or older with active COVID-19. V and J are TRBV6-5 and TRBJ2-1; D might be TRBD1 (5 bases). What was sequenced was peripheral blood. The CDR3 protein is CAGQGNLYNEQFF. CDR3 DNA sequence: TGTGCCGGGCAGGGCAACCTGTACAATGAGCAGTTCTTC.